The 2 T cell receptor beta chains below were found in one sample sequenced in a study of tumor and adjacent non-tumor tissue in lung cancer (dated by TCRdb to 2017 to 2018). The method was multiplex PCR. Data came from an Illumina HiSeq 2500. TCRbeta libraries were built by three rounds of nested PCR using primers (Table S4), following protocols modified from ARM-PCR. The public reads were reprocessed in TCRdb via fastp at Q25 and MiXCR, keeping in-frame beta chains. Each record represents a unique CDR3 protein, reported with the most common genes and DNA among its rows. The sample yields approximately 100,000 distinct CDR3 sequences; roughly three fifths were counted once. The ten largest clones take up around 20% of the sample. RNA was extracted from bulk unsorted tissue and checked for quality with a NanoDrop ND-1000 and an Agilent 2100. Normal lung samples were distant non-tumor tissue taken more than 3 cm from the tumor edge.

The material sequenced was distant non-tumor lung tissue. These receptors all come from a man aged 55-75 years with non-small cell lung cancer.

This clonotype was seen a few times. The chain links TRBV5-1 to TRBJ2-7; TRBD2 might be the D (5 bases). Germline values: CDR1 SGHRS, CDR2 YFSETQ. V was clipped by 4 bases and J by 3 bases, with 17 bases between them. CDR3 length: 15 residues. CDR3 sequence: CASSTIGVRVYEQYF. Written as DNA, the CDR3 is TGCGCCAGCAGCACGATCGGGGTCAGAGTCTACGAGCAGTACTTC.

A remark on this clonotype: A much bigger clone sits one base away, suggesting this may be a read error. Written as DNA, the CDR3 is TGTGCCAGCAGCATGGGGGGGACGGCCTATAATTCACCCCTCCACTTT. Translating it yields CASSMGGTAYNSPLHF. The chain recombines TRBV5-4 with TRBJ1-6; a possible D gene is TRBD1 (5 bases). V shed 4 bases and J shed 2 bases, with 13 bases lying between them. CDR1 is SGHNT, CDR2 YYREEE, per germline (reference sequence). The CDR3 spans 16 residues.